Reported below is one TCR beta chain. The data belong to a study of T-cell reconstitution after alpha-beta-depleted transplantation in children. This CDR3 has 15 residues. In germline, CDR1 is WSHSY, CDR2 SAAADI. With V trimmed by 7 bases and J by 4 bases, 10 bases remained unmatched. Preparation of the TCRbeta library used unique molecular identifiers. TCRdb independently ran MiXCR on the PCR reads; one entry per CDR3 protein. Here the sample spans 250,000 or so distinct CDR3 sequences, about 24% being singletons. The gene calls are TRBV10-2 and TRBJ1-5; 7 positions agree with TRBD1. This TCR was sampled from a female patient between 2 and 10 years old who had a stem cell transplant for congenital amegakaryocytic thrombocytopenia, so the T cells may come from the graft donor. The sequencing used PBMCs, mostly from graft donor cells, collected 360 days after TCRalphabeta/CD19-depleted stem cell transplant. The CDR3 region is CASILDRVPNQPQHF. In DNA, the CDR3 is TGCGCCAGCATTTTAGACAGGGTCCCTAATCAGCCCCAGCATTTT.